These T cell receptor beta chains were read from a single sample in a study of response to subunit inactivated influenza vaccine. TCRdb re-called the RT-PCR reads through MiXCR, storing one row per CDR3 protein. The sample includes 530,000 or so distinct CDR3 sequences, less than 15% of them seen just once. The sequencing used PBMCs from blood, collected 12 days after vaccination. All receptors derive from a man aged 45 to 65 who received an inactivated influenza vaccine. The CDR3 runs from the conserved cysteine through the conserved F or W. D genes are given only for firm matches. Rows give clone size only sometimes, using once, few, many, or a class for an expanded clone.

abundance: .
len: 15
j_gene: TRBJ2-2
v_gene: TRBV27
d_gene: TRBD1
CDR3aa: CASRLLQGGTGELFF
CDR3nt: TGTGCCAGCAGGCTACTACAGGGGGGTACCGGGGAGCTGTTTTTT

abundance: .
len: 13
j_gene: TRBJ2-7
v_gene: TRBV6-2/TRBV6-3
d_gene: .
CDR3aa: CASSARRWNEQYF
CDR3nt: TGTGCCAGCAGCGCACGGAGGTGGAACGAGCAGTACTTC

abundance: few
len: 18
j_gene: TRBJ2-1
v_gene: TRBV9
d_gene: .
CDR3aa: CASSVASAAELPYNEQFF
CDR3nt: TGTGCCAGCAGCGTAGCGTCAGCTGCTGAATTGCCCTACAATGAGCAGTTCTTC

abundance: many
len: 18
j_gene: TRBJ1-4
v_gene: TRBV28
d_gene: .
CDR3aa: CASSSQDTYYATNEKLFF
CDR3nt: TGTGCCAGCAGTTCCCAGGACACCTACTATGCAACTAATGAAAAACTGTTTTTT

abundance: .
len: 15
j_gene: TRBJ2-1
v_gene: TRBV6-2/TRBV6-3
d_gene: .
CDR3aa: CASTGRRTSYNEQFF
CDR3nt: TGTGCCAGCACCGGTCGACGTACCTCCTACAATGAGCAGTTCTTC

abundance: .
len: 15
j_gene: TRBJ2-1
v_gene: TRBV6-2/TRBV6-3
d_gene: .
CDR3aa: CASSYSIAGSNEQFF
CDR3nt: TGTGCCAGCAGTTACTCGATCGCCGGTTCCAATGAGCAGTTCTTC

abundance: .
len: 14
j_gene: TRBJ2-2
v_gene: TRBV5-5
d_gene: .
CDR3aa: CASSSTGFTGELFF
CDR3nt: TGTGCCAGCAGCTCCACAGGGTTCACCGGGGAGCTGTTTTTT

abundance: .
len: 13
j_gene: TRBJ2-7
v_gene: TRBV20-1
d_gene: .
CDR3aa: CSARIVPLYEQYF
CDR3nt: TGCAGTGCCCGCATAGTCCCCCTCTACGAGCAGTACTTC

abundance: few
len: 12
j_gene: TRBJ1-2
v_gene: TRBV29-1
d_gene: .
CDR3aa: CSGTIVNYGYTF
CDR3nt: TGCAGCGGAACAATAGTTAACTATGGCTACACCTTC

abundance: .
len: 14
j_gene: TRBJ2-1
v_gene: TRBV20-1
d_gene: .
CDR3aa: CSARGGAGINEQFF
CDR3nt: TGCAGTGCTAGAGGAGGGGCCGGAATCAATGAGCAGTTCTTC

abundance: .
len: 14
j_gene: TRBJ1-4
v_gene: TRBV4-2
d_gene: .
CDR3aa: CASSQGDGGEKLFF
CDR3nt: TGTGCCAGCAGCCAGGGGGATGGGGGTGAAAAACTGTTTTTT

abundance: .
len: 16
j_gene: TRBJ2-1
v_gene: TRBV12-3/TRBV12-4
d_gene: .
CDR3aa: CASSLEGFWLSYEQFF
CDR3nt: TGTGCCAGCAGTTTAGAGGGTTTCTGGCTGTCCTACGAGCAGTTCTTC

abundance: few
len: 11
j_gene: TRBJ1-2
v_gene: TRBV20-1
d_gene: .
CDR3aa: CSASQGNGYTF
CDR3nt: TGCAGTGCCTCACAGGGAAATGGCTACACCTTC

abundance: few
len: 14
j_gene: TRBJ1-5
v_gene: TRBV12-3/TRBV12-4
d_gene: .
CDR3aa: CASSFVGYNQPQHF
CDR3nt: TGTGCCAGCAGTTTTGTGGGGTACAATCAGCCCCAGCATTTT

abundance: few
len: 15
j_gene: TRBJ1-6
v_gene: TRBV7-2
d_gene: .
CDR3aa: CASSFGTGRDSPLHF
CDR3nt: TGTGCCAGCAGCTTTGGAACAGGGAGGGATTCACCCCTCCACTTT

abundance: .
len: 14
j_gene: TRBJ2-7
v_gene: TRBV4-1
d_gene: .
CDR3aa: CASSQERRSVEQYF
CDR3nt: TGCGCCAGCAGCCAGGAAAGGCGCTCGGTGGAGCAGTACTTC

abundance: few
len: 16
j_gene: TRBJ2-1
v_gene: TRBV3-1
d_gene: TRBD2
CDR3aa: CASSRARAGTYNEQFF
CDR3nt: TGTGCCAGCAGCCGAGCGAGAGCGGGGACGTACAATGAGCAGTTCTTC

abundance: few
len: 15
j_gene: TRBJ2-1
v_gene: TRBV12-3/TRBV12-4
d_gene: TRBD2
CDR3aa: CASSLEGLVADEQFF
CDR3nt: TGTGCCAGCAGTTTAGAGGGACTAGTCGCTGATGAGCAGTTCTTC

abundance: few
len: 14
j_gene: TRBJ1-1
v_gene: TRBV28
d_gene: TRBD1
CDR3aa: CASRSPGTGTEAFF
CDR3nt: TGTGCCAGCAGATCACCGGGGACAGGCACTGAAGCTTTCTTT

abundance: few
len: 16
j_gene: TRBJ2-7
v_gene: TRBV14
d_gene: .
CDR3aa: CASSQTVGPLSYEQYF
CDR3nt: TGTGCCAGCAGCCAAACGGTTGGGCCTCTCTCCTACGAGCAGTACTTC

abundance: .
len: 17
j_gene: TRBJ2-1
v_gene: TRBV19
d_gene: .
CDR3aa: CASSIAPAGGRGNEQFF
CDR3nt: TGTGCCAGTAGTATAGCTCCAGCGGGTGGACGGGGGAATGAGCAGTTCTTC

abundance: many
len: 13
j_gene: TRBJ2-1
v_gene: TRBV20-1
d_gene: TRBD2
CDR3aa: CSAGGTSGILEFF
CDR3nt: TGCAGTGCTGGGGGCACTAGCGGGATTTTGGAGTTCTTC

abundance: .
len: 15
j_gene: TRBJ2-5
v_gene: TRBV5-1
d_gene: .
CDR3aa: CASSLFGVEEETQYF
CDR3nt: TGCGCCAGCAGCTTGTTTGGGGTGGAGGAAGAGACCCAGTACTTC

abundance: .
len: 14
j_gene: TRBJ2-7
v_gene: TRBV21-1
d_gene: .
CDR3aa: CARCQSGYQGEQYF
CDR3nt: TGTGCCAGGTGCCAAAGCGGGTACCAGGGCGAGCAGTACTTC

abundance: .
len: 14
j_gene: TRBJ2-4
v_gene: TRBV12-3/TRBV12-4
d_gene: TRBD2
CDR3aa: CASNKAGAKNIQYF
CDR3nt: TGTGCCAGCAATAAAGCGGGGGCAAAAAACATTCAGTACTTC

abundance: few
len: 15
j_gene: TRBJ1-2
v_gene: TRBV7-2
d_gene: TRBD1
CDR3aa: CASSSTGGAGDGYTF
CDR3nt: TGTGCCAGCAGCTCGACAGGGGGCGCGGGTGATGGCTACACCTTC

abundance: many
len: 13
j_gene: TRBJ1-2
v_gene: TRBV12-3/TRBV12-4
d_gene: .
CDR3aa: CASSFDSYYGYTF
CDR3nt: TGTGCCAGCAGTTTTGACAGTTACTATGGCTACACCTTC

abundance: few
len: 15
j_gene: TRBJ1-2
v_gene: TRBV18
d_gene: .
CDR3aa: CASSPPAGTEDGYTF
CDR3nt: TGTGCCAGCTCACCACCGGCCGGGACGGAGGATGGCTACACCTTC

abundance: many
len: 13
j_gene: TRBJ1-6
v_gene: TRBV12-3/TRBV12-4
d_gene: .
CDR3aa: CASSNSYNSPLHF
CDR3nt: TGTGCCAGCAGTAACTCCTATAATTCACCCCTCCACTTT

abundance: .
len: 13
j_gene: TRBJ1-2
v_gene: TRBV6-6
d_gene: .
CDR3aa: CASSRREGMGYTF
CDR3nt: TGTGCCAGCAGTCGGAGGGAGGGAATGGGCTACACCTTC

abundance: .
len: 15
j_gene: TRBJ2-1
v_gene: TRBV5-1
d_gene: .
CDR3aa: CASSLVGGTYNEQFF
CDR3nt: TGTGCCAGCAGTTTAGTGGGGGGTACCTACAATGAGCAGTTCTTC

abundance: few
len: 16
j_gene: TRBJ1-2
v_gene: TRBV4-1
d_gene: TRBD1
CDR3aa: CASSQGQGAEFYGYTF
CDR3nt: TGCGCCAGCAGCCAAGGACAGGGGGCGGAATTCTATGGCTACACCTTC

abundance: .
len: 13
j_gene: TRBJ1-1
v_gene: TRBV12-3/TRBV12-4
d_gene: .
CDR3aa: CASRGRMNTEAFF
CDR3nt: TGTGCCAGCCGGGGACGGATGAACACTGAAGCTTTCTTT

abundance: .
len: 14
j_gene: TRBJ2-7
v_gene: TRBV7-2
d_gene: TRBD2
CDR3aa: CASRQTSGRYEQYF
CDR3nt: TGTGCCAGCAGACAGACTAGCGGGAGGTACGAGCAGTACTTC

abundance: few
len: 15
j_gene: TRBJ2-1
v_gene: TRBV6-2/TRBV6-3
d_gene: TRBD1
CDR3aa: CASSNLQGAINEQFF
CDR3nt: TGTGCCAGCAGCAACCTGCAGGGGGCGATTAATGAGCAGTTCTTC

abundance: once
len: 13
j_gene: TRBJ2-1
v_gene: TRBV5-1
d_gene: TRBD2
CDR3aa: CASSVGLVNEQFF
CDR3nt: TGCGCCAGCAGCGTGGGACTAGTAAATGAGCAGTTCTTC

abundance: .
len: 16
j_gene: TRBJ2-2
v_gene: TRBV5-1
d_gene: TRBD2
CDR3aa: CASSPWGLAATGELFF
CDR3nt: TGCGCCAGCAGCCCGTGGGGACTAGCGGCAACCGGGGAGCTGTTTTTT

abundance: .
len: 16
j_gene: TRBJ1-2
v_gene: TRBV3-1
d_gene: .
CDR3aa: CASSQESGREVYGYTF
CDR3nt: TGTGCCAGCAGCCAAGAATCAGGGAGGGAGGTCTATGGCTACACCTTC

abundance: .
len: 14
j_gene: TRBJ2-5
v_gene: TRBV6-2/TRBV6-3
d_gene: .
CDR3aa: CASSYSLRGETQYF
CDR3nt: TGTGCCAGCAGTTACTCGCTGCGGGGAGAGACCCAGTACTTC

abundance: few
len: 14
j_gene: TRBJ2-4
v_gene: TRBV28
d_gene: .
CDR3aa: CASSFLTAKNIQYF
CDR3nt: TGTGCCAGCAGTTTTCTTACAGCCAAAAACATTCAGTACTTC

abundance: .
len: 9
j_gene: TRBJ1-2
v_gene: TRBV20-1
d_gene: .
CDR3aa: CSANYGYTF
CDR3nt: TGCAGTGCCAACTATGGCTACACCTTC

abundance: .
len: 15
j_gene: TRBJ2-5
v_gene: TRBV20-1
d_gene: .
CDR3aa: CSARDLSRGQETQYF
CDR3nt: TGCAGTGCTAGAGATCTAAGCAGGGGCCAAGAGACCCAGTACTTC

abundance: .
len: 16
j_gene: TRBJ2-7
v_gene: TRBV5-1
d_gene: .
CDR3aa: CASSPDPTGVVYEQYF
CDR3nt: TGCGCCAGCAGCCCAGACCCGACTGGAGTAGTCTACGAGCAGTACTTC

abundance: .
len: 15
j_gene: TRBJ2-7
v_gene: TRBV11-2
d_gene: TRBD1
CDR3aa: CASSSDRVFPYEQYF
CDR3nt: TGTGCCAGCAGTTCGGACAGGGTCTTTCCCTACGAGCAGTACTTC

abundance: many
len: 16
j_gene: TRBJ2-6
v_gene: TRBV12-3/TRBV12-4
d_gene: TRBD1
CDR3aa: CASTSQGAAGANVLTF
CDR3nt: TGTGCCAGCACGAGTCAGGGGGCAGCTGGGGCCAACGTCCTGACTTTC

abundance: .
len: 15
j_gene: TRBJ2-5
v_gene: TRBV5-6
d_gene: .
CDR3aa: CASSLAGVRGETQYF
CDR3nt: TGTGCCAGCAGCTTGGCCGGCGTGAGGGGGGAGACCCAGTACTTC

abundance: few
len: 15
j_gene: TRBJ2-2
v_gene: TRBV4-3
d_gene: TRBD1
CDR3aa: CASSEGASNTGELFF
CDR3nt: TGCGCCAGCAGCGAGGGGGCTTCGAACACCGGGGAGCTGTTTTTT

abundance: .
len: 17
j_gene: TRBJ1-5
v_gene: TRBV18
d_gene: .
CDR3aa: CASSPPGRGYGNQPQHF
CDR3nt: TGTGCCAGCTCACCACCAGGAAGGGGGTACGGCAATCAGCCCCAGCATTTT

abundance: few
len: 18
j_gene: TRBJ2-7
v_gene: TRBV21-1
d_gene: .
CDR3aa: CASSIRTSGCPSSYEQYF
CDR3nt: TGTGCCAGCAGCATCCGGACTAGCGGATGTCCTAGCTCCTACGAGCAGTACTTC

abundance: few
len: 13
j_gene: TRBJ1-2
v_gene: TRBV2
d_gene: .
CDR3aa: CASSEGQAGGYTF
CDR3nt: TGTGCCAGCAGTGAAGGGCAGGCTGGTGGCTACACCTTC

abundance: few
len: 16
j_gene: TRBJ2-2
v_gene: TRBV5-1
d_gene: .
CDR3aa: CASSLLQDAFTGELFF
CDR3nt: TGCGCCAGCAGCTTGCTCCAGGACGCATTCACCGGGGAGCTGTTTTTT

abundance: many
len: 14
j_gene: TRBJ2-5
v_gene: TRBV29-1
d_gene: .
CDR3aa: CSASLRVPQETQYF
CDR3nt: TGCAGCGCCTCCCTAAGGGTGCCGCAAGAGACCCAGTACTTC

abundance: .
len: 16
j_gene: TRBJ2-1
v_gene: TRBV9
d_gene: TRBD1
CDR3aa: CASSAGTAVSYNEQFF
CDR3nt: TGTGCCAGCAGCGCCGGGACAGCTGTCTCCTACAATGAGCAGTTCTTC

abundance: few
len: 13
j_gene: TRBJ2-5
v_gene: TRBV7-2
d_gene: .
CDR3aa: CASRQAWEETQYF
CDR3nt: TGTGCCAGCCGTCAGGCCTGGGAAGAGACCCAGTACTTC

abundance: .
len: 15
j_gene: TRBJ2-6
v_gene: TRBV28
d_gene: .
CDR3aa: CASSARTSGANVLTF
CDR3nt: TGTGCCAGCAGCGCTCGGACTTCTGGGGCCAACGTCCTGACTTTC

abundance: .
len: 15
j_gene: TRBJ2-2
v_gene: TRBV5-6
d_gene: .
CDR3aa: CASSTTGLNTGELFF
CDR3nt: TGTGCCAGCAGCACCACGGGTCTGAACACCGGGGAGCTGTTTTTT

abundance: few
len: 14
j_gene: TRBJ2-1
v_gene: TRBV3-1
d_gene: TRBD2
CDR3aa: CASSLGLGVEEQFF
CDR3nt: TGTGCCAGCAGCCTAGGACTAGGGGTAGAAGAGCAGTTCTTC